The T cell receptor (beta chain) described here comes from a study of T cell clonotyping in hematopoietic cell transplantation (dated by TCRdb to about 2021). Looking at the study overall: The study collected around 150 blood samples from some 35 consecutive transplant recipients and their related donors. Recruitment of patients ran from 2015 to early 2017, and follow-up continued until late 2020 or until death.

As to this clone: No cognate antigen has been identified for it. The input lacks base qualities; no much larger clone sits a single base away.

The CDR3, from cysteine to phenylalanine, totals 15 residues. The only DNA kept is the CDR3, 45 bases in frame from the first base. As encoded in the germline V gene, CDR1 is LGHNA while CDR2 is YSLEER. Relative to germline, V is 4 bases shorter and J is 4 bases shorter, with 16 bases between their ends. TCR beta CDR3 regions were amplified from genomic DNA with the immunoSEQ assay, a bias-controlled multiplex PCR using V- and J-specific primers. A proprietary barcode and Illumina adapter sequences were added to the CDR3 amplicons in a second PCR step. An Illumina MiSeq instrument was used for sequencing of the CDR3 libraries. The authors processed their data as follows. Export and quality control were handled in immunoSEQ Analyzer 3.0, while downstream analyses relied on R Bioconductor and Immunarch. Only productive rearrangements within the normalized downsampled data set were used in the calculation of repertoire metrics. Clonotypes larger than 5 templates in the normalized cohort were defined as pathologically expanded. The Inverse Simpson Index served as the measure of repertoire diversity. To capture all clonotypes, the CMV-specificity analyses were run on the non-normalized data set. Here the immuneACCESS table is served through TCRdb, limited to in-frame sequences with V and J called. Missing clones are a known gap in these copies; in checked studies unresolved V genes cover under half, and the rest lacks a known reason. V and J calls and clone size are copied from that table; D and trimming were computed from the DNA. This sample has 40,000 to 55,000 clones in its table, and roughly 94% of those were observed once. The ten largest clones represent around 0.81% of the sample.

Blood samples for TCR beta sequencing were given by related transplant donors. Using Nuclei Lysis Solution, genomic DNA was extracted from unfractionated peripheral blood mononuclear cells that were either fresh or cryopreserved. Summary of the overall study and its limitations: After transplant, TCR diversity in recipients dropped, and pathologically expanded clonotypes increased progressively from day 30 to day 180. Overlap with donor repertoires was found for only a small fraction of recipient repertoires, with over 95% found to appear de novo at the given depth. Inverse Simpson Index values from donors and from recipients before transplant predicted broader TCR repertoire diversity after transplant. The sample size was limited, and because cells were not sorted, the contributions of CD4 and CD8 repertoires could not be separated.

Source material: peripheral blood mononuclear cells. The clonotype originates from a woman in her 50s in good health. Some clones in this sample may be carry-over from other donors' samples. This chain joins TRBV4-3 to TRBJ1-1; no D gene call is confident. The encoded CDR3 is CASSPLNRGSTEAFF. The DNA is as follows: TGCGCCAGCAGCCCCCTAAACCGAGGTTCCACTGAAGCTTTCTTT.